This TCR beta chain emerged from a study of blood T cell repertoires in COVID-19. The method was immunoSEQ multiplex PCR; TCRdb's version includes in-frame clones alone and lacks a portion of them. The sample lists about 180,000 clones; around 82% were seen once. The CDR3 has 15 residues. The germline V and J ends were trimmed by 3 bases and 1 base, with 12 bases remaining between them. Germline V gene data show CDR1 as MDHEN and CDR2 as SYDVKM. This chain links TRBV28 with TRBJ1-1; unclear D gene. This clonotype was sampled from a man in his sixties who had recovered from COVID-19. The sample taken for sequencing was PBMCs or T cells enriched from blood (not recorded which). In DNA form, the CDR3 reads TGTGCCAGCAGTTTCCGAGGGTCGGGGAACACTGAAGCTTTCTTT. This gives the protein CASSFRGSGNTEAFF.